This is a list of T cell receptor beta chains from one sample in a study of blood T cell repertoires in COVID-19. The assay was immunoSEQ multiplex PCR, and TCRdb's table has in-frame clones only and misses some. The sample records some 200,000 clones, 88% being singletons. Sequencing was carried out using peripheral blood. The receptors were sampled from a man aged 35 to 55 with active or convalescent COVID-19. Both conserved end residues are part of each CDR3. Each record gives: J gene, D gene, clone size, V gene, CDR3 DNA, CDR3 protein. The D gene is left open where the match is weak. The size field is filled for only some rows; it gives once, few, many or a size class.

>TRBJ1-4|TRBD1|.|TRBV29-1
TGCAGCGTTGGAAGAAACCCGGGACAGGGGAATGAAAAACTGTTTTTT
CSVGRNPGQGNEKLFF
>TRBJ2-1|.|.|TRBV9
TGTGCCAGCAGTTCTTCCGGGACAATGCTCTCCTACAATGAGCAGTTCTTC
CASSSSGTMLSYNEQFF
>TRBJ2-7|TRBD1|.|TRBV4-1
TGCGCCAGCAGCCAAGTTATCGGGACAGGTTCATACGAGCAGTACTTC
CASSQVIGTGSYEQYF
>TRBJ2-5|TRBD2|.|TRBV6-1
TGTGCCAGCAGTGAAGTTCTGGCTAGCGGGGAGACCCAGTACTTC
CASSEVLASGETQYF
>TRBJ1-2|.|.|TRBV3-1/TRBV3-2
TGTGCCAGCAGCCAAGAGGGGAGGGCTAACTATGGCTACACCTTC
CASSQEGRANYGYTF
>TRBJ1-5|.|few|TRBV4-1
TGCGCCAGCAGCCAAGATCAGTCGGGCAGGGCCGGTCAGCCCCAGCATTTT
CASSQDQSGRAGQPQHF
>TRBJ2-3|TRBD2|.|TRBV13
TGTGCCAGCAGGCAAACTAGCGGGGGGGATTTAAGAACAGATACGCAGTATTTT
CASRQTSGGDLRTDTQYF
>TRBJ2-1|.|.|TRBV6-2/TRBV6-3
TGTGCCAGCAGTTACCACAGAAGCTCCTACAATGAGCAGTTCTTC
CASSYHRSSYNEQFF
>TRBJ1-1|TRBD1|few|TRBV19
TGTGCCAGTAGTAAACAGGGGGGTACTGAAGCTTTCTTT
CASSKQGGTEAFF
>TRBJ1-1|.|.|TRBV13
TGTGCCAGCAGCCCCGAGGTATTCGTACGGGATGAAGCTTTCTTT
CASSPEVFVRDEAFF